The rows below give T cell receptor beta chains drawn from one sample of a study of early T cells in non-severe SARS-CoV-2 infection. In TCRdb, the 5' RACE reads were re-called with MiXCR into one record per CDR3 protein. The sample contains 100,000 to 120,000 distinct CDR3 sequences, around 13% of which appear only once. Material: whole blood, obtained at baseline. The receptors stem from an adult who was a healthcare worker with PCR-confirmed SARS-CoV-2 infection or an uninfected control (not recorded which). Both conserved end residues are part of each CDR3. A D gene is named only where the DNA matches it firmly. Not all rows give a size; the values are once, few, many and, for expanded clones, a class.

v_gene	j_gene	abundance	d_gene	CDR3aa	CDR3nt
TRBV27	TRBJ1-1	few	.	CASSPTQRYEAFF	TGTGCCAGCAGTCCGACACAGCGGTATGAAGCTTTCTTT
TRBV28	TRBJ1-1	few	.	CANSGRLNTEAFF	TGTGCCAACTCGGGACGGCTGAACACTGAAGCTTTCTTT
TRBV29-1	TRBJ1-4	few	.	CSVRAYEKLFF	TGCAGCGTTCGGGCTTATGAAAAACTGTTTTTT
TRBV2	TRBJ2-2	many	.	CASSLNTGELFF	TGTGCCAGCTCACTGAACACCGGGGAGCTGTTTTTT
TRBV18	TRBJ1-2	few	.	CASSRDRLSSDGYTF	TGTGCCAGCTCACGAGACAGGTTATCTTCCGATGGCTACACCTTC
TRBV5-1	TRBJ2-1	many	TRBD2	CASRIAGGPLEQFF	TGCGCCAGCAGGATAGCGGGAGGGCCCCTTGAGCAGTTCTTC
TRBV7-9	TRBJ1-1	.	TRBD1	CASSSQTGLGTEAFF	TGTGCCAGCAGCTCCCAGACAGGGTTGGGCACTGAAGCTTTCTTT
TRBV5-1	TRBJ2-1	.	.	CASRIGEGSYNEQFF	TGCGCCAGCAGGATAGGTGAAGGCTCCTACAATGAGCAGTTCTTC
TRBV20-1	TRBJ2-5	many	TRBD2	CSARRIAGGNFQETQYF	TGCAGTGCCAGGCGAATAGCGGGGGGAAACTTCCAAGAGACCCAGTACTTC
TRBV20-1	TRBJ1-2	.	TRBD1	CSASRQGATNYGYTF	TGCAGTGCTAGTAGACAGGGGGCAACTAACTATGGCTACACCTTC
TRBV7-3	TRBJ2-5	few	.	CASSFIGETQYF	TGTGCCAGCAGCTTCATTGGGGAGACCCAGTACTTC
TRBV5-8	TRBJ2-3	few	TRBD1	CASSFRTGAADTQYF	TGTGCCAGCAGCTTTCGGACAGGGGCCGCAGATACGCAGTATTTT
TRBV5-4	TRBJ2-7	many	TRBD1	CASSLWTGTYEQYF	TGTGCCAGCAGCTTATGGACAGGGACCTACGAGCAGTACTTC
TRBV9	TRBJ2-2	many	TRBD1	CASSLRDRGPNTGELFF	TGTGCCAGCAGCCTGCGGGACAGGGGGCCGAACACCGGGGAGCTGTTTTTT
TRBV5-4	TRBJ1-2	.	TRBD1	CASSFPLGQGLYGYTF	TGTGCCAGCAGCTTTCCCCTTGGACAGGGACTGTATGGCTACACCTTC
TRBV29-1	TRBJ2-6	.	.	CSVGEPGRGGANVLTF	TGCAGCGTTGGGGAGCCTGGTCGAGGTGGGGCCAACGTCCTGACTTTC
TRBV28	TRBJ2-7	many	TRBD1	CASSSPTGAYEQYF	TGTGCCAGCAGTTCACCGACAGGGGCCTACGAGCAGTACTTC
TRBV30	TRBJ2-1	many	.	CACSYLAEQFF	TGTGCCTGTTCTTATCTGGCTGAGCAGTTCTTC
TRBV20-1	TRBJ2-2	many	.	CSARLANTGELFF	TGCAGTGCTAGACTAGCGAACACCGGGGAGCTGTTTTTT
TRBV7-9	TRBJ1-1	.	.	CASSLAPGTEAFF	TGTGCCAGCAGCTTAGCCCCCGGCACTGAAGCTTTCTTT